There are a few counts of the clone carrying this T cell receptor (beta chain). As yet, its antigen is unknown. The record originates from a study of a mutant IDH1 vaccine in newly diagnosed glioma. At the level of the study: With temozolomide cycles, or 4-6 weeks after radiotherapy alone, vaccination was started. Most had both radiotherapy and temozolomide beforehand; others had only one. Study-level results: Pseudoprogression appeared independent of alterations in top peripheral clonotypes. Vaccination elicited immune responses in around 92% of patients.

The assay was immunoSEQ multiplex PCR, and TCRdb's table has in-frame clones only and misses some. This sample has around 85,000 clones, with over 75% found just once. Time point: week 23, last vaccination. Every vaccination contained 300 ug of the mutant IDH1 20-mer peptide and was paired with topical imiquimod. The CDR3 contains 14 residues. Trimming at V came to 6 bases and at J to 1 base, leaving 6 bases not matched to a gene. CDR1 MNHNS and CDR2 SASEGT come from the germline V gene. Source: PBMCs, taken from a glioma patient whose treatment included an IDH1 peptide vaccine. This TCR derives from a man aged 25-45 years with glioma. Some clones in this sample may be carry-over from other donors' samples. This chain links TRBV6-1 with TRBJ2-7, with 7 positions matching TRBD2. The CDR3, as DNA: TGTGCCAGCAGGGGGGGGTATAGGTCCTACGAGCAGTACTTC. Encoded protein: CASRGGYRSYEQYF.